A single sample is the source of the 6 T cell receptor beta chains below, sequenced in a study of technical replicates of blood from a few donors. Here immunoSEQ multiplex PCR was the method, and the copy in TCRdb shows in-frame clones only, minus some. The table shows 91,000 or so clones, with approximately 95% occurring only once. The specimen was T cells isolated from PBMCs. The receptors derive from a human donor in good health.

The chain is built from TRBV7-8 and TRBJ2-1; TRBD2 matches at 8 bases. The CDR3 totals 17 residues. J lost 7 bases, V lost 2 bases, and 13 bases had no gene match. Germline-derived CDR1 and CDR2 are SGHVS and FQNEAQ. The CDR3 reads CASSLLPAGESQNEQFF. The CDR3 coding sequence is TGTGCCAGCAGCTTATTACCAGCGGGAGAGTCCCAAAATGAGCAGTTCTTC.

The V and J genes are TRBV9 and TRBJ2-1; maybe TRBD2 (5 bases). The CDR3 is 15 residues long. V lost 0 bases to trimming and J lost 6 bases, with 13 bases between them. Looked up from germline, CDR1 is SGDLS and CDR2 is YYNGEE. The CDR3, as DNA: TGTGCCAGCAGCGTAGTATCCGGGATAGGCAATGAGCAGTTCTTC. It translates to CASSVVSGIGNEQFF. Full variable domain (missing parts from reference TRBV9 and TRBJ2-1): DSGVTQTPKHLITATGQRVTLRCSPRSGDLSVYWYQQSLDQGLQFLIQYYNGEERAKGNILERFSAQQFPDLHSELNLSSLELGDSALYFCASSVVSGIGNEQFFGPGTRLTVL.

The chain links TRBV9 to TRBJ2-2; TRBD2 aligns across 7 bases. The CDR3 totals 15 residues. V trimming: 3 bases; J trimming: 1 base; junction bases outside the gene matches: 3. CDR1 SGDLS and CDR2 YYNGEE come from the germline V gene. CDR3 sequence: CASSAAGWNTGELFF. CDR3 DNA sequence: TGTGCCAGCAGCGCAGCGGGATGGAACACCGGGGAGCTGTTTTTT.

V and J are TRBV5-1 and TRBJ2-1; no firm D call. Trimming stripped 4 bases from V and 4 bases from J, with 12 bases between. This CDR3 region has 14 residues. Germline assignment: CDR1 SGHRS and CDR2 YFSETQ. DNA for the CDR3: TGCGCCAGCAGCCTACGACAACCATACAATGAGCAGTTCTTC. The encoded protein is CASSLRQPYNEQFF.

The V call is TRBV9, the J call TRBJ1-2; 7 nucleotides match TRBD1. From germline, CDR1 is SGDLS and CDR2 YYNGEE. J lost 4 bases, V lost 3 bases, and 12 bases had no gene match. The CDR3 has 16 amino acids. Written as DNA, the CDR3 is TGTGCCAGCAGCGGCTTTTTTCCCCGACAGGGCTATGGCTACACCTTC. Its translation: CASSGFFPRQGYGYTF.

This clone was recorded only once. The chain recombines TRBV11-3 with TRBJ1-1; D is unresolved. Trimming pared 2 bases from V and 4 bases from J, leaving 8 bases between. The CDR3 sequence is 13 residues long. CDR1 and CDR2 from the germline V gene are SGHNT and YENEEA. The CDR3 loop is CASSLSQATEAFF. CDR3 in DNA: TGTGCCAGCAGCTTAAGTCAAGCCACTGAAGCTTTCTTT.